The table lists the clone carrying this TCR beta chain with a few counts. The sample contains more than one DNA sequence encoding this CDR3. These data are taken from a study of blood T cell repertoires in COVID-19. Study-level information: Sample material is recorded as cDNA or gDNA derived from T cells, B-cell-depleted T cells, or PBMCs.

As originally analysed: From reference gene primer amplification, estimates of nucleated cell counts were derived. Clones were sequenced by immunoSEQ multiplex PCR, and TCRdb holds only the in-frame ones, with some missing. The V and J calls and clone size come from that table; D and trimming were worked out from the DNA. The sample yields a few hundred thousand clones, 75% to 90% seen once. The clonotype originates from a woman between 18 and 29 years old with acute or convalescent COVID-19. Sequencing was carried out using peripheral blood.

The CDR3, as DNA: TGCAGCGTTGGTTCAGGGGGGAACTATGGCTACACCTTC. Its protein is CSVGSGGNYGYTF. The rearrangement uses TRBV29-1 and TRBJ1-2; TRBD1 matches 7 bases. The CDR3 loop spans 13 amino acids. CDR1 is SQVTM and CDR2 is ANQGSEA in the germline V gene. Germline trimming cut 4 bases from V and 2 bases from J; bases unmatched to any gene: 4.